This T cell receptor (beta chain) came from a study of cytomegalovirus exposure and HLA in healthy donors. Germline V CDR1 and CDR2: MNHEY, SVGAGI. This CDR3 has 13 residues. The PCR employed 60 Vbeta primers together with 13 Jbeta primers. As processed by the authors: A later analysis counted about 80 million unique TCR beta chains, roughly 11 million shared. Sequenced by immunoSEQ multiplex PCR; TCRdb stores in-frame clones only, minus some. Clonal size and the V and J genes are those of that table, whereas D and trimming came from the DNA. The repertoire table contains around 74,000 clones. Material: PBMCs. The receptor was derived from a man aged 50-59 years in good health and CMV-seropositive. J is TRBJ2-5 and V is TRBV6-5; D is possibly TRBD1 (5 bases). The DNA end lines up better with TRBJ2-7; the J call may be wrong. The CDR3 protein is CASSYGGAGEQYF. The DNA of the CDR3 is TGTGCCAGCAGTTATGGTGGGGCAGGCGAGCAGTACTTC.